Shown below are 31 T cell receptor beta chains from a single sample sequenced in a study of somatic mutations in cytotoxic T cells in rheumatoid arthritis. Sequenced by immunoSEQ multiplex PCR; TCRdb stores in-frame clones only, minus some. This table has approximately 18,000 clones, roughly 72% appearing once. Sequenced input: CD8+ T cells sorted from blood. These receptor sequences come from a man aged 60 to 75 in good health.

The chain combines TRBV27 with TRBJ2-5; the match to TRBD2 covers 10 bases. This CDR3 has 16 amino acids. Germline V gene lookup returns CDR1 MNHEY and CDR2 SMNVEV (reference sequence). After removal of 2 bases from V and 0 bases from J, the junction contained 3 bases not matched to a gene. The DNA for the CDR3 is TGTGCCAGCAGTTTAACTAGCGGGATGTACCAAGAGACCCAGTACTTC. Protein sequence: CASSLTSGMYQETQYF.

The chain employs TRBV6-4 and TRBJ2-2; 9 bases fit TRBD2. CDR1 and CDR2 (germline): MRHNA, SNTAGT. This CDR3 is built from 16 residues. V lost 6 bases and J lost 6; bases outside the gene matches: 11. The CDR3 nucleotides read TGTGCCAGCAGCCCTTCTAGCGGGGAAGGAGCCGGGGAGCTGTTTTTT. Translation: CASSPSSGEGAGELFF.

This clone showed up just a few times. This chain connects TRBV4-3 to TRBJ2-7; 7 nucleotides match TRBD2. CDR3 length: 16 residues. Trimming at V came to 2 bases and at J to 0 bases, leaving 7 bases not matched to a gene. The V gene's germline CDR1 is LGHNA and CDR2 YSLEER. This CDR3 is CASSQTSGASSYEQYF. CDR3 coding DNA: TGCGCCAGCAGCCAAACAAGCGGGGCTAGCTCCTACGAGCAGTACTTC.

The rearrangement links TRBV19 to TRBJ1-4, with D possibly TRBD1 on 5 matching bases. The CDR3 is 14 amino acids. V gave up 1 base and J gave up 8 bases, with 11 bases separating them. Per germline, CDR1 LNHDA and CDR2 SQIVND (reference sequence). CDR3 sequence (DNA): TGTGCCAGTAGTATAGGGGGCCGAGCGGAAAAACTGTTTTTT. Translated: CASSIGGRAEKLFF.

The J gene is TRBJ1-4, the V gene TRBV4-1, with TRBD1 as a possible D gene (5 bases). The germline gives CDR1 MGHRA, CDR2 YSYEKL. With 2 bases removed from V and 6 bases from J, the gap between germline ends came to 16 bases. CDR3 size: 16 residues. CDR3: CASSQRDGGGDEKLFF. The CDR3 DNA follows: TGCGCCAGCAGCCAAAGGGACGGGGGGGGAGATGAAAAACTGTTTTTT.

This clone has more than one count but fewer than ten. This chain connects TRBV15 to TRBJ1-5; perhaps TRBD1 as D (6 bases). CDR1 is LNHNV and CDR2 is YYDKDF in the germline V gene (reference sequence). Trimming took off 3 bases at V and 2 bases at J, with 14 bases between the two ends. CDR3 length: 16 residues. The CDR3: CATSSSGALGNQPQHF. The CDR3 coding sequence is TGTGCCACCAGCAGCTCAGGGGCTTTGGGCAATCAGCCCCAGCATTTT.

The rearrangement links TRBV5-6 to TRBJ1-1; no firm D call. V was shortened by 2 bases and J by 3 bases, with 8 bases between the two germline ends. This CDR3 spans 13 amino acids. Per germline, CDR1 SGHDT and CDR2 YYEEEE. The CDR3 loop reads CASSFAGDTEAFF. In DNA form, the CDR3 reads TGTGCCAGCAGCTTTGCGGGTGACACTGAAGCTTTCTTT.

The gene calls are TRBV6-1 and TRBJ1-6, with a possible D match to TRBD1 (5 bases). V shed 6 bases and J shed 7 bases, with 13 bases lying between them. The CDR3 has 14 amino acids. The germline V gene has CDR1 MNHNS and CDR2 SASEGT. DNA for the CDR3: TGTGCCAGCAGCCACGACAGAGAAAATTCACCCCTCCACTTT. Translated: CASSHDRENSPLHF.

This clone was seen only a few times. The rearrangement joins TRBV27 to TRBJ2-7; TRBD2 aligns across 11 bases. Germline V lookup: CDR1 MNHEY, CDR2 SMNVEV (reference sequence). The CDR3 length is 16 residues. V lost 0 bases and J lost 1; bases outside the gene matches: 2. The CDR3 nucleotides are TGTGCCAGCAGTTTATCGGCTAGCGGGAGGTCCTACGAGCAGTACTTC. It codes for CASSLSASGRSYEQYF.

The rearrangement links TRBV19 to TRBJ2-5; a possible D gene is TRBD2 (6 bases). The germline gives CDR1 LNHDA, CDR2 SQIVND (reference sequence). The CDR3 is made up of 15 amino acids. V was shortened by 2 bases and J by 1 base, with 11 bases between the two germline ends. The CDR3 region has the DNA TGTGCCAGTAGTATACAGGAGGGGATCCAAGAGACCCAGTACTTC. Translation: CASSIQEGIQETQYF.

The CDR3 coding sequence is TGTGCCAGCAGCTTAAGGGACAGGGGCCAGCAAGAGACCCAGTACTTC. The encoded protein is CASSLRDRGQQETQYF. V usage is TRBV7-9 and J usage is TRBJ2-5, with 10 positions matching TRBD1. The germline V gene has CDR1 SEHNR and CDR2 FQNEAQ (reference sequence). CDR3 length equals 16 residues. Trimming took 2 bases from V and 2 from J; bases not matched to a gene: 5. Complete variable domain (other parts from reference TRBV7-9 and TRBJ2-5): DTGVSQNPRHKITKRGQNVTFRCDPISEHNRLYWYRQTLGQGPEFLTYFQNEAQLEKSRLLSDRFSAERPKGSFSTLEIQRTEQGDSAMYLCASSLRDRGQQETQYFGPGTRLLVL.

The chain uses TRBV14 and TRBJ2-7; TRBD1 might be the D (5 bases). The CDR3 is 14 residues long. V shed 4 bases and J shed 5 bases, with 15 bases lying between them. CDR1 is SGHDN, CDR2 FVKESK, per germline. The CDR3 DNA reads as TGTGCCAGCAGCCGGTGGGCAGGGAACCACGAGCAGTACTTC. Translated, it gives CASSRWAGNHEQYF.

The chain combines TRBV2 with TRBJ2-5; D might be TRBD1 (5 bases). This CDR3 has 16 amino acids. Between the trimmed V and J ends, which lost 7 bases and 1 base, there was a span of 19 bases. The germline V gene encodes CDR1 SNHLY and CDR2 FYNNEI. CDR3 protein: CASKKRGGQPQETQYF. Written as DNA, the CDR3 is TGTGCCAGCAAAAAAAGGGGCGGTCAGCCCCAAGAGACCCAGTACTTC.

CDR3 amino acids: CASSLLQLADSYEQYF. CDR3 nucleotides: TGTGCCAGCAGCTTACTCCAGCTAGCGGACTCCTACGAGCAGTACTTC. J is TRBJ2-7 and V is TRBV7-6, with 7 nucleotides matching TRBD2. The CDR3 has 16 amino acids. V trimming: 2 bases; J trimming: 0 bases; junction bases outside the gene matches: 7. CDR1 and CDR2 from the germline V gene are SGHVS and FNYEAQ.

This clone was counted a few times. J is TRBJ2-7 and V is TRBV29-1; 13 positions match TRBD2. The germline V gene encodes CDR1 SQVTM and CDR2 ANQGSEA. The CDR3 is 14 amino acids. J was trimmed by 5 bases and V by 6 bases; bases with no gene match: 7. The CDR3 DNA reads as TGCAGCGTAGTACTAGCGGGAGGGTACCACGAGCAGTACTTC. Residues: CSVVLAGGYHEQYF.

The V call is TRBV7-6, the J call TRBJ2-7; D perhaps matches TRBD1 (6 bases). V was trimmed by 1 base and J by 2 bases, leaving 12 bases between them. The CDR3 sequence is 15 residues long. CDR1 is SGHVS and CDR2 is FNYEAQ in the germline V gene. The chain's CDR3 is CASSLELGGTYEQYF. In DNA, the CDR3 is TGTGCCAGCAGCTTAGAGTTAGGGGGAACCTACGAGCAGTACTTC. The variable domain in full, completed from reference TRBV7-6 and TRBJ2-7, reads GAGVSQSPRYKVTKRGQDVALRCDPISGHVSLYWYRQALGQGPEFLTYFNYEAQQDKSGLPNDRFSAERPEGSISTLTIQRTEQRDSAMYRCASSLELGGTYEQYFGPGTRLTVT.

The CDR3 loop reads CAISERQGSNTGELFF. CDR3 in DNA: TGTGCCATCAGTGAAAGACAGGGGTCGAACACCGGGGAGCTGTTTTTT. The V call is TRBV10-3, the J call TRBJ2-2; 8 bases line up with TRBD1. Germline CDR1 is ENHRY and CDR2 is SYGVKD. V gave up 3 bases and J gave up 0 bases; unmatched junction bases: 3. The CDR3 loop spans 16 amino acids.

The genes are TRBV6-5 and TRBJ1-1; 12 bases are shared with TRBD1. The CDR3 totals 14 residues. Germline V gene sequence: CDR1 MNHEY, CDR2 SVGAGI. Trimming at V came to 5 bases and at J to 8 bases, leaving 6 bases not matched to a gene. In nucleotides, the CDR3 is TGTGCCAGCAGTGCCTCCGGGACAGGGGGCGAAGCTTTCTTT. It specifies CASSASGTGGEAFF.

The genes are TRBV27 and TRBJ2-1; D unclear. V was cut by 3 bases and J by 5 bases, with 11 bases left in between. The CDR3 sequence is 14 residues long. CDR1 is MNHEY and CDR2 is SMNVEV in the germline V gene (reference sequence). CDR3 bases: TGTGCCAGCAGTTTTTTGGGCCGAGACAATGAGCAGTTCTTC. It codes for CASSFLGRDNEQFF.

V gene TRBV27 combines with J gene TRBJ2-4; D might be TRBD1 (5 bases). The CDR3 is 15 residues long. Trimming took 6 bases from V and 1 from J, leaving 13 bases between them. Germline V lookup: CDR1 MNHEY, CDR2 SMNVEV (reference sequence). This chain's CDR3 is CASRRLGAAKNIQYF. DNA of the CDR3: TGTGCCAGCAGGAGACTTGGGGCGGCCAAAAACATTCAGTACTTC.

The chain combines TRBV4-1 with TRBJ2-1; 13 bases are a match to TRBD2. J was trimmed by 7 bases and V by 4 bases; bases with no gene match: 4. Germline V gene data show CDR1 as MGHRA and CDR2 as YSYEKL. This CDR3 has 15 amino acids. The CDR3 protein is CASSLLAGGGNEQFF. DNA for the CDR3: TGCGCCAGCAGCCTACTAGCGGGAGGGGGGAATGAGCAGTTCTTC.

The rearrangement uses TRBV7-2 and TRBJ1-1, with TRBD1 matching over 12 bases. CDR1 is SGHTA and CDR2 is FQGNSA in the germline V gene. Losses at the gene ends were 5 bases for V and 11 bases for J; bases not matched to a gene: 9. The length of the CDR3 is 14 residues. For the CDR3, the DNA is TGTACCAGCAGCAGACGGGACAGGGGGCCGAATGCTTTCTTT. Amino acids: CTSSRRDRGPNAFF.

The rearrangement joins TRBV7-9 to TRBJ2-1; D gene unclear. Germline CDR1 and CDR2: SEHNR and FQNEAQ (reference sequence). CDR3 length equals 13 residues. V was shortened by 0 bases and J by 5 bases, with 5 bases between the two germline ends. DNA for the CDR3: TGTGCCAGCAGCTTAGCACTCAACAATGAGCAGTTCTTC. Its translation: CASSLALNNEQFF.

V is TRBV6-5 and J is TRBJ2-7; 8 bases align to TRBD1. After removal of 0 bases from V and 0 bases from J, the junction contained 4 bases not matched to a gene. Germline V lookup: CDR1 MNHEY, CDR2 SVGAGI. CDR3 size: 16 residues. CDR3 DNA: TGTGCCAGCAGTTACTCCCTCGACAGGGGCTCCTACGAGCAGTACTTC. Protein: CASSYSLDRGSYEQYF.

The V gene is TRBV5-6, the J gene TRBJ2-7; TRBD1 agrees at 8 bases. The trim removed 2 bases at V and 7 bases at J, leaving 5 bases unmatched. CDR3 length equals 13 residues. Per germline, CDR1 SGHDT and CDR2 YYEEEE. CDR3 nucleotides: TGTGCCAGCAGCTTTTGGACAGGGCGGGAGCAGTACTTC. It codes for CASSFWTGREQYF.

The chain carries TRBV25-1 and TRBJ2-1, with 9 bases lining up with TRBD1. The CDR3 length is 13 residues. V gave up 7 bases and J gave up 3 bases; unmatched junction bases: 1. Per germline, CDR1 MGHDK and CDR2 SYGVNS. CDR3 nucleotide sequence: TGTGCCAGCAAGGACAGGGGCTACAATGAGCAGTTCTTC. Protein product: CASKDRGYNEQFF.

Comment on this clone: One junction end disagrees with the germline gene, perhaps due to a read error. The chain combines TRBV10-2 with TRBJ2-6; 7 nucleotides agree with TRBD1. The CDR3 runs to 15 residues. Germline CDR1 WSHSY, CDR2 SAAADI. The chain's CDR3 is CASRADRSEANVLTF. CDR3 DNA sequence: TGCGCCAGCAGAGCGGACAGGTCTGAGGCCAACGTCCTGACTTTC.

The J gene is TRBJ2-7, the V gene TRBV13; 15 bases are a match to TRBD2. This CDR3 region has 16 residues. Germline V gene lookup returns CDR1 PRHDT and CDR2 FYEKMQ (reference sequence). Trimming at V came to 4 bases and at J to 3 bases, leaving 4 bases not matched to a gene. In DNA form, the CDR3 reads TGTGCCAGCAGCTCGGGACTAGCGGGAGGCTTCTACGAGCAGTACTTC. Protein product: CASSSGLAGGFYEQYF.

This sequence joins TRBV5-1 and TRBJ2-5, with 7 bases lining up with TRBD2. Germline V gene sequence: CDR1 SGHRS, CDR2 YFSETQ. After removal of 0 bases from V and 5 bases from J, the junction contained 7 bases not matched to a gene. The CDR3 has 15 amino acids. The CDR3 nucleotides are TGCGCCAGCAGCTTGGAGGCTAGGGAGGGTGAGACCCAGTACTTC. Amino acids: CASSLEAREGETQYF.

This chain links TRBV13 with TRBJ2-1, with 14 bases identical to TRBD2. The CDR3 is made up of 15 amino acids. In germline, CDR1 is PRHDT, CDR2 FYEKMQ (reference sequence). V was pared by 5 bases and J by 10 bases, with 7 bases of the junction left unmatched. The DNA for the CDR3 is TGTGCCAGCAGCCCTGGACTAGCGGGAGGTATGGAGCAGTTCTTC. It specifies CASSPGLAGGMEQFF.

The chain has TRBV7-9 and TRBJ1-6; 9 bases are shared with TRBD1. The CDR3 spans 14 residues. The V gene's germline CDR1 is SEHNR and CDR2 FQNEAQ (reference sequence). V shed 6 bases and J 10 bases; nucleotides not matched to a gene: 7. The CDR3 DNA sequence: TGTGCCAGCAGGGACAGGGGAGAGGTGTCACCCCTCCACTTT. It is translated as CASRDRGEVSPLHF.